This paragraph covers one T cell receptor beta chain sequence. This receptor's antigen is unknown. Base qualities are not at hand, and no much larger clone is one base apart. This record comes from a study of blood T cell repertoires in COVID-19 (TCRdb year 2020). For context, the study as a whole: The collaborator samples originated in the United States, Italy and Spain and spanned the acute and convalescent phases of COVID-19. Samples came from the ongoing ImmuneRACE study (first 160 participants) plus 1,254 subjects from 6 global collaborators. The material from the prospective study consisted of cDNA or gDNA derived from T cells, B-cell-depleted T cells, or PBMCs. Where available, HLA class I and class II types were obtained from metadata supplied by the sample provider rather than from assay-based typing. The repertoires were released in a freely available public database meant as a resource for research on the immune response to SARS-CoV-2. Subjects who had been exposed to COVID-19, were actively infected with it, or had recovered from it provided the deeply sampled blood TCRbeta repertoires that made up the dataset. Nearly every sample came with metadata listing a de-identified subject ID, COVID-19 status, age in years and sex.

CDR1 and CDR2 are read off the germline V gene as MNHEY and SVGAGI. The CDR3 has 13 amino acids, counting the end cysteine and phenylalanine. Here the CDR3 DNA is all that survives: 39 bases in frame from base 1. V is pruned by 8 bases and J by 2 bases, leaving 5 bases of the junction without a gene match. Collaborating institutions collected whole blood in K2EDTA tubes following their own protocols. For TCRbeta analysis, collaborator samples were shipped as frozen whole blood, as isolated PBMCs, or as DNA extracted from either sample type. Here is what the overall study found, with its caveats: Clinical and demographic metadata were provided uncurated, with the amount varying by source and participant.

The immunoSEQ Assay, a bias-controlled multiplex PCR, was used to amplify TCRbeta CDR3 regions from genomic DNA. The paper's processing steps were these. Within the assay, amplification of reference gene primers was used to estimate how many nucleated cells each sample contained. To quantify the absolute abundance of each unique TCRbeta CDR3 rearrangement, sequence reads were collapsed and filtered. For each sample, productive Simpson clonality was calculated by taking the square root of Simpson's diversity index across productive rearrangements. TCRdb re-hosts the immuneACCESS table, in-frame sequences only. Its copies lack some clones; in the studies checked, an unresolved V gene accounts for under half of them, and the cause for the rest is not known. V and J calls and clone size are copied from that table; D and trimming were computed from the DNA. In all, the sample holds 80,000 to 85,000 clones, and under 90% of those were seen once. Around 14% of the sample goes to the ten largest clones.

Input material: peripheral blood. The chain is assembled from TRBV6-5 and TRBJ1-1, with 7 central nucleotides matching TRBD1. The sequence was obtained from a human donor in a cohort sampled during active COVID-19. The CDR3 sequence is CASLGQTNTEAFF. The DNA sequence is as follows: TGTGCCAGCTTGGGACAGACCAACACTGAAGCTTTCTTT.